These 8 T cell receptor beta chains were all obtained from the same sample, sequenced in a study of T cells in Graves' hyperthyroidism and ophthalmopathy. Amplified TCR beta CDR3 regions derived from RNA transcripts. HTBI primers were used for first-round RT-PCR of the TCR CDR3. TCRdb fed the multiplex PCR reads into MiXCR, producing one record per CDR3 protein. The sample lists a few hundred thousand distinct CDR3 sequences; 14% were seen once. The sequencing sample was made of blood. All receptors derive from a woman aged 40 to 55 with Graves' hyperthyroidism.

This clonotype was recorded many times. This rearrangement joins TRBV5-6 to TRBJ2-5; D not certain. Trimming pared 2 bases from V and 1 base from J, leaving 9 bases between. The CDR3 contains 14 residues. From germline, CDR1 is SGHDT and CDR2 YYEEEE. CDR3 protein: CASSFTEIQETQYF. As DNA, the CDR3 is TGTGCCAGCAGCTTTACCGAAATCCAAGAGACCCAGTACTTC.

This clonotype was seen ten or more times. The gene calls are TRBV20-1 and TRBJ2-3, with 8 bases lining up with TRBD2. The CDR3 is made up of 15 amino acids. After removal of 6 bases from V and 4 bases from J, the junction contained 12 bases not matched to a gene. Looked up from germline, CDR1 is DFQATT and CDR2 is SNEGSKA (reference sequence). CDR3 in amino acids: CSASALAGGADTQYF. The CDR3 region has the DNA TGCAGTGCCAGCGCGCTAGCGGGTGGCGCAGATACGCAGTATTTT.

This clonotype was counted ten times or more. V and J are TRBV20-1 and TRBJ2-1; D remains ambiguous. The CDR3 covers 11 residues. Trimming shortened V by 0 bases and J by 8 bases, and 5 bases separated the two germline ends. Germline V CDR1 and CDR2: DFQATT, SNEGSKA (reference sequence). This CDR3 reads CSARDPDEQFF. The DNA for the CDR3 is TGCAGTGCTAGAGATCCGGATGAGCAGTTCTTC.

This clonotype has just a few counts. The genes are TRBV20-1 and TRBJ1-5, with 8 bases fitting TRBD1. Germline V gene sequence: CDR1 DFQATT, CDR2 SNEGSKA (reference sequence). The V segment lost 8 bases and the J segment 2 bases; nucleotides outside the gene matches: 14. This CDR3 region has 16 residues. The CDR3 DNA reads TGCAGTTCCCTTGGACAGGGCGGTACTGGCAATCAGCCCCAGCATTTT. The encoded protein is CSSLGQGGTGNQPQHF.

This clonotype occurred many times. V gene TRBV20-1 combines with J gene TRBJ2-7; D remains unclear. The CDR3 runs 12 residues. Germline loops: CDR1 DFQATT, CDR2 SNEGSKA (reference sequence). Between the trimmed V and J ends, which lost 2 bases and 0 bases, there was a span of 5 bases. The CDR3 reads CSARPSSYEQYF. The CDR3 bases are TGCAGTGCTAGACCCTCCTCCTACGAGCAGTACTTC.

This clonotype was observed at least ten times. The rearrangement uses TRBV14 and TRBJ2-4; D unclear. Trimming pared 5 bases from V and 0 bases from J, leaving 11 bases between. This CDR3 has 15 amino acids. Germline V gene sequence: CDR1 SGHDN, CDR2 FVKESK. The CDR3 region has the DNA TGTGCCAGCAGCAACTCGGGCCTAGCCAAAAACATTCAGTACTTC. Translating gives CASSNSGLAKNIQYF.

This clonotype was detected many times. The chain combines TRBV3-1 with TRBJ1-1; D is possibly TRBD1 (6 bases). Per germline, CDR1 LGHDT and CDR2 YNNKEL (reference sequence). V was shortened by 0 bases and J by 8 bases, with 13 bases between the two germline ends. CDR3 length: 14 residues. The CDR3 nucleotides are TGTGCCAGCAGCCAAGATGGCAGGGGCAGAGAAGCTTTCTTT. Translated: CASSQDGRGREAFF. The full variable domain, its missing parts supplied by reference TRBV3-1 and TRBJ1-1, is DTAVSQTPKYLVTQMGNDKSIKCEQNLGHDTMYWYKQDSKKFLKIMFSYNNKELIINETVPNRFSPKSPDKAHLNLHINSLELGDSAVYFCASSQDGRGREAFFGQGTRLTVV.

This clonotype was seen ten or more times. This sequence joins TRBV6-1 and TRBJ2-7; D is unclear. This CDR3 region has 13 residues. Germline V gene lookup returns CDR1 MNHNS and CDR2 SASEGT. The ends were cut back, 2 bases at V and 3 bases at J, with 8 bases in the middle. CDR3 nucleotide sequence: TGTGCCAGCAGTGAATCCAACCGCTACGAGCAGTACTTC. It specifies CASSESNRYEQYF.